A single sample is the source of the 26 T cell receptor beta chains below, sequenced in a study of response to subunit inactivated influenza vaccine. TCRdb re-analysed the RT-PCR reads in MiXCR, keeping a single row per CDR3 protein. The table shows 540,000 or so distinct CDR3 sequences, with over 10% occurring only once. The sample in question was PBMCs from blood, obtained more than 35 days after vaccination. These receptors were taken from a man aged 50 or older who received an inactivated influenza vaccine.

This clonotype has a handful of counts. The rearrangement joins TRBV6-1 to TRBJ1-6, with 8 positions matching TRBD1. The trim removed 6 bases at V and 8 bases at J, leaving 6 bases unmatched. The CDR3 extends over 14 amino acids. Germline V gene data show CDR1 as MNHNS and CDR2 as SASEGT. Here the CDR3 DNA reads TGTGCCAGCAGCCAAGACAGGGGTGATTCACCCCTCCACTTT. It translates to CASSQDRGDSPLHF.

The chain has TRBV20-1 and TRBJ2-1, with 7 bases aligning to TRBD2. The J segment lost 4 bases and the V segment lost 6 bases, leaving 18 bases of the junction unmatched. Germline-derived CDR1 and CDR2 are DFQATT and SNEGSKA (reference sequence). The CDR3 contains 17 residues. The CDR3 reads CSAAVGSPAGRYNEQFF. CDR3 nucleotides: TGCAGTGCGGCTGTGGGGAGTCCAGCGGGGAGGTACAATGAGCAGTTCTTC.

The chain links TRBV11-3 to TRBJ2-1, with 8 bases identical to TRBD2. V lost 8 bases to trimming and J lost 6 bases; unmatched junction nucleotides: 9. CDR1 is SGHNT and CDR2 is YENEEA in the germline V gene. There are 14 residues in the CDR3. The CDR3 here is CASSPGTRFNEQFF. The CDR3 nucleotides read TGTGCCAGCTCCCCCGGGACTAGATTCAATGAGCAGTTCTTC.

V is TRBV4-3 and J is TRBJ2-1, with 8 bases that match TRBD2. V was pared by 1 base and J by 4 bases, with 12 bases of the junction left unmatched. The CDR3 contains 18 residues. CDR1 is LGHNA and CDR2 is YSLEER in the germline V gene. Here the CDR3 DNA reads TGCGCCAGCAGCCAAGCAGGTGTCGCGGGGGGCTTGTACAATGAGCAGTTCTTC. Encoded protein: CASSQAGVAGGLYNEQFF.

This clonotype occurred a few times. The genes are TRBV9 and TRBJ2-3; D gene ambiguous. CDR1 SGDLS and CDR2 YYNGEE come from the germline V gene. V was shortened by 4 bases and J by 5 bases, with 17 bases between the two germline ends. This CDR3 has 15 residues. CDR3 loop: CASSLEVVYGDTQYF. The CDR3 DNA is TGTGCCAGCAGCTTAGAAGTAGTTTATGGAGATACGCAGTATTTT.

Of note for this clonotype: The CDR3 does not end in the conserved phenylalanine or tryptophan, so this is likely a read error. J is TRBJ2-3 and V is TRBV12-3 or TRBV12-4; D is unresolved. The CDR3 totals 12 residues. Trimming took 6 bases from V and 6 from J, leaving 10 bases between them. CDR3 nucleotides: TGTGCCAGCAGCCTCGTCTCGGATACGCAGTATCTT. Translated, it gives CASSLVSDTQYL.

This clonotype was seen a few times. The chain links TRBV12-3 or TRBV12-4 to TRBJ2-5; 7 nucleotides align to TRBD2. The CDR3 sequence is 14 residues long. Germline trimming cut 3 bases from V and 5 bases from J; bases unmatched to any gene: 6. The CDR3 bases are TGTGCCAGCAGTTTGGGGGGGGTCGTTGAGACCCAGTACTTC. This sequence encodes CASSLGGVVETQYF.

The chain carries TRBV6-1 and TRBJ2-5, with D perhaps TRBD2 (7 bases). This CDR3 spans 15 amino acids. With 2 bases removed from V and 7 bases from J, the gap between germline ends came to 17 bases. The V gene's germline CDR1 is MNHNS and CDR2 SASEGT. The CDR3 DNA follows: TGTGCCAGCAGTGAATCGGTTGGGGGCGGGGGGACCCAGTACTTC. Encoded protein: CASSESVGGGGTQYF.

This clonotype was seen only once. The DNA for the CDR3 is TGTGCCAGCAGTCCTACCCGACCGTCTAATTCACCCCTCCACTTT. It is translated as CASSPTRPSNSPLHF. The chain couples TRBV3-1 to TRBJ1-6; unclear D gene. The CDR3 loop spans 15 amino acids. The V and J ends lost 6 bases and 6 bases respectively, with 15 bases between them. Germline lookup yields CDR1 LGHDT and CDR2 YNNKEL (reference sequence).

This clonotype was detected a few times. The J gene is TRBJ2-5, the V gene TRBV20-1; weak D call: TRBD1 (6 bases). Germline CDR1 reads DFQATT; CDR2 reads SNEGSKA (reference sequence). The CDR3 has 14 residues. Between the trimmed V and J ends, which lost 1 base and 4 bases, there was a span of 13 bases. This CDR3 reads CSARGDIGLETQYF. The CDR3 nucleotides are TGCAGTGCTAGAGGGGACATTGGTCTAGAGACCCAGTACTTC.

This chain joins TRBV5-1 and TRBJ2-5; D perhaps matches TRBD1 (6 bases). This CDR3 comprises 15 residues. The V gene lost 0 bases and the J gene lost 4 bases, with 13 bases spanning the gap. CDR1 SGHRS and CDR2 YFSETQ come from the germline V gene. CDR3 coding DNA: TGCGCCAGCAGCTTGGCCGACAGGAACGGAGAGACCCAGTACTTC. Protein sequence: CASSLADRNGETQYF.

This clonotype appeared a few times. This chain joins TRBV10-1 and TRBJ2-2; D possibly corresponds to TRBD2 (5 bases). The germline CDR1 and CDR2 sequences are WNHNN and SYGVQD (reference sequence). Trimming shortened V by 0 bases and J by 2 bases, and 10 bases separated the two germline ends. The CDR3 covers 16 residues. As DNA, the CDR3 is TGCGCCAGCAGTGAGTCGAGTACTAGTAACACCGGGGAGCTGTTTTTT. It translates to CASSESSTSNTGELFF.

This clonotype was seen only a few times. This may come from a read error, since a much larger clone is one base off. J is TRBJ2-6 and V is TRBV6-5; D gene unclear. This CDR3 has 14 amino acids. Germline CDR1 MNHEY, CDR2 SVGAGI. V shed 2 bases and J shed 0 bases, with 2 bases lying between them. CDR3 amino acids: CASSYDSGANVLTF. For the CDR3, the DNA is TGTGCCAGCAGTTACGACTCTGGGGCCAACGTCCTGACTTTC.

The chain employs TRBV6-2 or TRBV6-3 and TRBJ2-1, with TRBD1 matching 10 bases. Germline lookup yields CDR1 MNHEY and CDR2 SVGEGT. The CDR3 is 15 amino acids. Trimming cost V 7 bases and J 5 bases; bases outside gene matches: 8. In DNA, the CDR3 is TGTGCCAGCACCCCCCGGGACAGGGGCAACAATGAGCAGTTCTTC. It yields the protein CASTPRDRGNNEQFF.

This clonotype came up a few times. The rearrangement links TRBV12-3 or TRBV12-4 to TRBJ2-3; D not resolved. The CDR3 is made up of 16 amino acids. With 6 bases removed from V and 1 base from J, the gap between germline ends came to 17 bases. The CDR3 DNA sequence: TGTGCCAGCAGGACGGGCCCCAGGCTCGGCACAGATACGCAGTATTTT. This encodes CASRTGPRLGTDTQYF.

This clonotype has a count of ten or more. V is TRBV7-2 and J is TRBJ2-2; possibly TRBD1 for D (5 bases). V was pared by 4 bases and J by 6 bases, with 18 bases between. In germline, CDR1 is SGHTA, CDR2 FQGNSA. This CDR3 comprises 16 residues. The CDR3 spells CASSSRAPQLPGELFF. CDR3 DNA: TGTGCCAGCAGCTCCAGGGCGCCCCAATTACCCGGGGAGCTGTTTTTT.

The V call is TRBV7-2, the J call TRBJ2-7, with no clear D. Trimming took 2 bases from V and 0 from J, leaving 11 bases between them. Germline loops: CDR1 SGHTA, CDR2 FQGNSA. The CDR3 totals 15 residues. For the CDR3, the DNA is TGTGCCAGCAGCTTATCCCTACACGGCTCCTACGAGCAGTACTTC. This encodes CASSLSLHGSYEQYF.

This clonotype has at least ten counts. The rearrangement joins TRBV27 to TRBJ2-1; TRBD2 matches 9 bases. This CDR3 region has 15 residues. Per germline, CDR1 MNHEY and CDR2 SMNVEV (reference sequence). The junction had 8 bases not matched to a gene; V was cut back by 2 bases and J by 9 bases. This CDR3 reads CASSLGVAGASEQFF. In DNA, the CDR3 is TGTGCCAGCAGTTTAGGGGTAGCGGGAGCGTCTGAGCAGTTCTTC.

This clonotype appeared a few times. This rearrangement joins TRBV27 to TRBJ1-4; TRBD1 matches at 8 bases. This CDR3 contains 15 residues. Germline trimming cut 4 bases from V and 6 bases from J; bases unmatched to any gene: 7. Germline V gives CDR1 MNHEY, CDR2 SMNVEV (reference sequence). The CDR3 DNA reads as TGTGCCAGCAGTTCGTTACAGGGGGGAGATGAAAAACTGTTTTTT. Translation: CASSSLQGGDEKLFF.

This clonotype was recorded at least ten times. This chain joins TRBV5-1 and TRBJ2-3, with 8 nucleotides matching TRBD1. Germline loops: CDR1 SGHRS, CDR2 YFSETQ. The length of the CDR3 is 15 residues. V dropped 0 bases and J dropped 6; count of bases not matched to a gene: 6. The CDR3 DNA reads as TGCGCCAGCAGCTTGGACAGGGGGATGTTTGATACGCAGTATTTT. It codes for CASSLDRGMFDTQYF.

This clonotype was observed a few times. The V call is TRBV5-6, the J call TRBJ2-7, with D unclear. The CDR3 totals 11 residues. The germline V gene has CDR1 SGHDT and CDR2 YYEEEE. V lost 3 bases and J 5 bases, leaving 6 bases between the germline ends. CDR3 in amino acids: CASSSADEQYF. CDR3 DNA sequence: TGTGCCAGCAGCTCCGCAGACGAGCAGTACTTC.

This clonotype was seen more than once but under ten times. The J gene is TRBJ2-5, the V gene TRBV5-1; 14 bases are shared with TRBD2. Germline assignment: CDR1 SGHRS and CDR2 YFSETQ. J gave up 4 bases and V 3 bases, and 5 bases lay outside the gene matches. The CDR3 has 16 residues. This chain's CDR3 is CASSWGTSGRLETQYF. The CDR3 nucleotides are TGCGCCAGCAGCTGGGGGACTAGCGGGAGATTAGAGACCCAGTACTTC.

This chain links TRBV4-1 with TRBJ2-5, with D perhaps TRBD2 (6 bases). V was clipped by 2 bases and J by 2 bases, with 12 bases between them. The CDR3 runs to 15 residues. Germline-derived CDR1 and CDR2 are MGHRA and YSYEKL. CDR3 sequence reads: CASSQTLAGQETQYF. CDR3 nucleotides: TGCGCCAGCAGCCAAACACTAGCCGGTCAAGAGACCCAGTACTTC.

This clonotype was counted between two and nine times. This chain connects TRBV6-1 to TRBJ1-3; D is possibly TRBD1 (6 bases). CDR3 size: 14 residues. Trimming took 6 bases from V and 8 from J, leaving 17 bases between them. Germline V CDR1 and CDR2: MNHNS, SASEGT. CDR3 bases: TGTGCCAGCAGCTCCCCAGGGGATGGGGACACCATATATTTT. Amino acids: CASSSPGDGDTIYF.

This clonotype was picked up many times. The chain carries TRBV5-1 and TRBJ1-1; no reliable D call. V lost 4 bases, J lost 1 base, and 14 bases lay in between. Per the germline V gene, CDR1 is SGHRS and CDR2 is YFSETQ. The CDR3 has 15 amino acids. The DNA for the CDR3 is TGCGCCAGCAGCCGGGTCACCGGCGGGAACACTGAAGCTTTCTTT. This translates into CASSRVTGGNTEAFF.

This clonotype occurred a few times. This chain uses TRBV20-1 with TRBJ2-2, with unresolved D. Germline CDR1 reads DFQATT; CDR2 reads SNEGSKA (reference sequence). Trimming took off 1 base at V and 6 bases at J, with 9 bases between the two ends. This CDR3 is 13 amino acids long. CDR3: CSARVAVAGELFF. The CDR3, as DNA: TGCAGTGCTAGAGTGGCGGTGGCCGGGGAGCTGTTTTTT.